A single sample gave rise to the 22 T cell receptor beta chains below, sequenced in a study of cytomegalovirus exposure and HLA in healthy donors. The PCR made use of 60 Vbeta and 13 Jbeta primers. Produced via immunoSEQ multiplex PCR; TCRdb's table is partial and in-frame only. Among fewer than 200,000 clones listed, 80% to 85% were seen once. The sequenced sample was PBMCs. The receptors derive from a woman between 18 and 29 years old in good health and CMV-seronegative.

A word on this clone: Lacking the conserved final phenylalanine or tryptophan, this CDR3 likely reflects a read error. This chain joins TRBV14 and TRBJ1-1, with a possible D match to TRBD1 (5 bases). The CDR3 runs 14 residues. Germline-derived CDR1 and CDR2 are SGHDN and FVKESK. V was cut by 1 base and J by 0 bases, with 6 bases left in between. CDR3 amino acids: CASSQAGMNTEAFL. DNA of the CDR3: TGTGCCAGCAGCCAAGCAGGGATGAACACTGAAGCTTTCCTT.

This clone was picked up a small number of times. The J gene is TRBJ2-2, the V gene TRBV11-2; 8 bases are shared with TRBD2. CDR3 length equals 19 residues. Per germline, CDR1 SGHAT and CDR2 FQNNGV. The V segment lost 2 bases and the J segment 0 bases; nucleotides outside the gene matches: 11. The chain's CDR3 is CASSLRGGTGLANTGELFF. The CDR3 coding sequence is TGTGCCAGCAGCTTAAGGGGGGGTACGGGACTAGCGAACACCGGGGAGCTGTTTTTT.

This clone turned up a few times. CDR3: CASSQGTYGYTF. CDR3 bases: TGTGCCAGCAGCCAGGGAACCTATGGCTACACCTTC. This rearrangement joins TRBV6-1 to TRBJ1-2; a weak D match, TRBD1 (5 bases). Trimming shortened V by 6 bases and J by 4 bases, and 9 bases separated the two germline ends. The germline CDR1 and CDR2 sequences are MNHNS and SASEGT. This CDR3 has 12 residues.

V and J are TRBV13 and TRBJ2-3; D is perhaps TRBD2 (5 bases). CDR1 is PRHDT, CDR2 FYEKMQ, per germline (reference sequence). CDR3 length: 16 residues. The ends were cut back, 3 bases at V and 3 bases at J, with 16 bases in the middle. CDR3 bases: TGTGCCAGCAGCTTGGCGACGAGCGGTCGGACAGATACGCAGTATTTT. Translated, it gives CASSLATSGRTDTQYF. The variable domain in full, completed from reference TRBV13 and TRBJ2-3, reads AAGVIQSPRHLIKEKRETATLKCYPIPRHDTVYWYQQGPGQDPQFLISFYEKMQSDKGSIPDRFSAQQFSDYHSELNMSSLELGDSALYFCASSLATSGRTDTQYFGPGTRLTVL.

The V gene is TRBV28, the J gene TRBJ2-2; D perhaps matches TRBD2 (5 bases). V lost 2 bases and J 4 bases, leaving 14 bases between the germline ends. This CDR3 region has 16 residues. The germline V gene encodes CDR1 MDHEN and CDR2 SYDVKM. This chain's CDR3 is CASSLSGRGGTGELFF. For the CDR3, the DNA is TGTGCCAGCAGTTTAAGTGGGAGAGGCGGCACCGGGGAGCTGTTTTTT.

V usage is TRBV6-1 and J usage is TRBJ1-2, with 7 bases that match TRBD1. There are 13 residues in the CDR3. Germline V gives CDR1 MNHNS, CDR2 SASEGT. Unmatched junction bases numbered 3, after V lost 7 bases and J lost 1 base. The CDR3 protein is CASKDRLNYGYTF. CDR3 DNA sequence: TGTGCCAGCAAGGACAGGCTTAACTATGGCTACACCTTC.

The V and J genes are TRBV7-8 and TRBJ2-5, with TRBD2 as a possible D gene (5 bases). V lost 5 bases, J lost 4 bases, and 17 bases lay in between. This CDR3 spans 15 amino acids. Germline lookup yields CDR1 SGHVS and CDR2 FQNEAQ. The CDR3 protein is CASSRATGFGETQYF. CDR3 nucleotides: TGTGCCAGCAGCAGAGCAACGGGGTTCGGAGAGACCCAGTACTTC.

V is TRBV7-2 and J is TRBJ1-1; weak D call: TRBD1 (5 bases). Germline CDR1 reads SGHTA; CDR2 reads FQGNSA. Trimming pared 0 bases from V and 1 base from J, leaving 6 bases between. CDR3 length: 14 residues. This CDR3 reads CASSLATGNTEAFF. The CDR3 coding sequence is TGTGCCAGCAGCTTAGCTACAGGGAACACTGAAGCTTTCTTT.

The CDR3 DNA is TGTGCCAGCAGCGCCTCTGGGGGAGGGGCCCTAGATACGCAGTATTTT. As protein: CASSASGGGALDTQYF. This rearrangement joins TRBV9 to TRBJ2-3; 7 positions agree with TRBD2. Germline V gene sequence: CDR1 SGDLS, CDR2 YYNGEE. The CDR3 totals 16 residues. The trim removed 3 bases at V and 5 bases at J, leaving 12 bases unmatched.

The DNA of the CDR3 is TGTGCCAGCAGCCCGGGGGGGCCCACCTACGAGCAGTACTTC. Translation gives CASSPGGPTYEQYF. V gene TRBV27 combines with J gene TRBJ2-7; 8 bases line up with TRBD2. V was clipped by 6 bases and J by 2 bases; unmatched bases: 6. CDR3 length: 14 residues. The germline V gene has CDR1 MNHEY and CDR2 SMNVEV (reference sequence).

The rearrangement joins TRBV9 to TRBJ1-1; 10 bases are shared with TRBD1. CDR1 SGDLS and CDR2 YYNGEE come from the germline V gene. V was pared by 4 bases and J by 6 bases, with 21 bases of the junction left unmatched. The CDR3 consists of 19 residues. Here the CDR3 DNA reads TGTGCCAGCAGCCCCCAGGGAAGCCGGACAGGGGGGATTAGAGCTGAAGCTTTCTTT. Translated, it gives CASSPQGSRTGGIRAEAFF.

The chain joins TRBV6-5 to TRBJ1-2; no firm D call. V was cut by 5 bases and J by 1 base, with 8 bases left in between. There are 13 residues in the CDR3. Germline assignment: CDR1 MNHEY and CDR2 SVGAGI. The CDR3: CASSETLNYGYTF. CDR3 in DNA: TGTGCCAGCAGTGAGACTCTTAACTATGGCTACACCTTC.

The chain combines TRBV21-1 with TRBJ2-1; the table's D call TRBD2 went unverified against the DNA. TRBV21-1 is labeled a pseudogene. This CDR3 has 15 amino acids. For the CDR3, the DNA is TGTGCCAGCAGCAAAGCTGCCCTAGCTGGCAATGAGCAGTTCTTC. Translating gives CASSKAALAGNEQFF.

The rearrangement joins TRBV7-9 to TRBJ1-1; D call uncertain. The CDR3 totals 15 residues. In germline, CDR1 is SEHNR, CDR2 FQNEAQ (reference sequence). V was trimmed by 5 bases and J by 3 bases, leaving 16 bases between them. The CDR3 is CASSLPGPRDTEAFF. As DNA, the CDR3 is TGTGCCAGCAGCCTTCCCGGGCCGAGGGACACTGAAGCTTTCTTT.

This chain links TRBV28 with TRBJ1-2; 7 bases are a match to TRBD1. V was pared by 0 bases and J by 8 bases, with 12 bases of the junction left unmatched. Looked up from germline, CDR1 is MDHEN and CDR2 is SYDVKM. The CDR3 sequence is 16 residues long. The CDR3 nucleotides are TGTGCCAGCAGTTTATGGAGAACCCCGACAGGGAACGGCTACACCTTC. Protein: CASSLWRTPTGNGYTF.

This chain joins TRBV4-3 and TRBJ1-2; 10 nucleotides line up with TRBD1. The CDR3 is 14 amino acids. V shed 1 base and J 8 bases; nucleotides not matched to a gene: 4. Per the germline V gene, CDR1 is LGHNA and CDR2 is YSLEER. CDR3 coding DNA: TGCGCCAGCAGCCAAGTGACAGGGGGCGGCGGCTACACCTTC. Its translation: CASSQVTGGGGYTF.

V gene TRBV6-5 combines with J gene TRBJ2-1; 11 bases match TRBD2. The CDR3 is made up of 15 amino acids. The germline V gene has CDR1 MNHEY and CDR2 SVGAGI. The J segment lost 11 bases and the V segment lost 0 bases, leaving 6 bases of the junction unmatched. The CDR3 region is CASSYSSGGGGKQFF. The CDR3 DNA reads as TGTGCCAGCAGTTACTCTAGCGGGGGGGGTGGGAAGCAGTTCTTC.

The chain recombines TRBV18 with TRBJ2-1; D is perhaps TRBD2 (5 bases). CDR1 and CDR2 from the germline V gene are KGHSH and LQKENI. Trimming took 1 base from V and 6 from J, leaving 22 bases between them. CDR3 length: 18 residues. The DNA for the CDR3 is TGTGCCAGCTCACCACTTTCTTTAGGGCTAGCCGTTAGCAATGAGCAGTTCTTC. Translation: CASSPLSLGLAVSNEQFF.

The chain is built from TRBV5-1 and TRBJ2-5; 9 nucleotides match TRBD1. V was pared by 4 bases and J by 13 bases, with 17 bases of the junction left unmatched. Looked up from germline, CDR1 is SGHRS and CDR2 is YFSETQ. The CDR3 has 15 amino acids. The CDR3 protein is CASSPTGTGLAIGYF. The CDR3 nucleotides are TGCGCCAGCAGCCCGACCGGGACAGGGTTAGCTATTGGGTACTTC.

The chain uses TRBV7-9 and TRBJ2-1, with 8 bases matching TRBD1. The trim removed 5 bases at V and 0 bases at J, leaving 15 bases unmatched. This CDR3 is built from 19 residues. In germline, CDR1 is SEHNR, CDR2 FQNEAQ (reference sequence). The CDR3 protein is CASSMTGDSKRISYNEQFF. The CDR3 nucleotides are TGTGCCAGCAGCATGACAGGGGACTCAAAGAGGATCTCCTACAATGAGCAGTTCTTC.

This clone came up a few times. The rearrangement joins TRBV27 to TRBJ2-7, with TRBD2 identical over 12 bases. J gave up 4 bases and V 6 bases, and 7 bases lay outside the gene matches. This CDR3 is 15 amino acids long. Germline CDR1 and CDR2: MNHEY and SMNVEV (reference sequence). The CDR3 spells CASRASGRALYEQYF. The CDR3 DNA reads TGTGCCAGCAGGGCTAGCGGGAGGGCCCTGTACGAGCAGTACTTC.

This clone was counted once. The chain combines TRBV7-2 with TRBJ1-2; D call uncertain. The CDR3 spans 12 residues. V was shortened by 0 bases and J by 5 bases, with 4 bases between the two germline ends. In germline, CDR1 is SGHTA, CDR2 FQGNSA. The CDR3 DNA reads TGTGCCAGCAGCTTAGCGCGTTATGGCTACACCTTC. This sequence encodes CASSLARYGYTF.